This is a list of T cell receptor beta chains from one sample in a study of technical replicates of blood from a handful of donors. Clones were read by immunoSEQ multiplex PCR, and TCRdb kept only the in-frame ones, dropping some. The sample carries tens of thousands of clones, approximately 94% recorded once. Material: T cells isolated from PBMCs. The receptors come from a human donor in good health. CDR3s include the opening cysteine and the closing phenylalanine or tryptophan. Each record gives: D gene, V gene, J gene, clone size, CDR3 protein, CDR3 DNA. A D gene is named only where the DNA matches it firmly. Only part of the rows carry a size: once, few, many, or a class if the clone is expanded.

-	TRBV5-1	TRBJ2-1	-	CASSLASYNEQFF	TGCGCCAGCAGCTTGGCCAGTTACAATGAGCAGTTCTTC
TRBD1	TRBV5-5	TRBJ2-7	-	CASSPGQSYEQYF	TGTGCCAGCAGCCCGGGACAGTCCTACGAGCAGTACTTC
TRBD1	TRBV27	TRBJ1-5	-	CASSFAADRGRVNQPQHF	TGTGCCAGCAGTTTTGCAGCGGACAGGGGAAGAGTTAATCAGCCCCAGCATTTT
-	TRBV6-1	TRBJ1-5	once	CASGPEGNQPQHF	TGTGCCAGCGGCCCCGAGGGCAATCAGCCCCAGCATTTT
TRBD2	TRBV7-3	TRBJ2-1	-	CASSLRSASGNNEQFF	TGTGCCAGCAGCTTAAGGTCGGCTAGCGGGAACAATGAGCAGTTCTTC
TRBD1	TRBV29-1	TRBJ2-7	-	CSVATEGAGSYEQYF	TGCAGCGTCGCAACCGAGGGGGCCGGATCCTACGAGCAGTACTTC
-	TRBV19	TRBJ1-1	-	CASSIPGGGSEAFF	TGTGCCAGTAGTATCCCGGGGGGTGGGTCTGAAGCTTTCTTT
-	TRBV5-1	TRBJ1-1	-	CASSGGARGNTEAFF	TGCGCCAGCAGCGGGGGGGCCAGGGGGAACACTGAAGCTTTCTTT
-	TRBV2	TRBJ2-7	-	CASRLEGYEQYF	TGTGCCAGCAGATTGGAGGGATACGAGCAGTACTTC
-	TRBV18	TRBJ1-5	-	CASSPPPGQYSNQPQHF	TGTGCCAGCTCACCACCCCCCGGACAGTATAGCAATCAGCCCCAGCATTTT
-	TRBV28	TRBJ1-1	-	CASKGLGGWMNTEAFF	TGTGCCAGCAAGGGACTGGGGGGGTGGATGAACACTGAAGCTTTCTTT
-	TRBV4-2	TRBJ1-4	-	CASSPREGGEKLFF	TGTGCCAGCAGCCCGAGGGAGGGTGGCGAAAAACTGTTTTTT
TRBD1	TRBV4-1	TRBJ1-2	-	CASRATGLTYGYTF	TGCGCCAGCAGAGCGACAGGGCTAACCTATGGCTACACCTTC
TRBD2	TRBV18	TRBJ2-2	-	CASSPYETSTHTGELFF	TGTGCCAGCTCACCTTACGAGACTAGCACCCACACCGGGGAGCTGTTTTTT